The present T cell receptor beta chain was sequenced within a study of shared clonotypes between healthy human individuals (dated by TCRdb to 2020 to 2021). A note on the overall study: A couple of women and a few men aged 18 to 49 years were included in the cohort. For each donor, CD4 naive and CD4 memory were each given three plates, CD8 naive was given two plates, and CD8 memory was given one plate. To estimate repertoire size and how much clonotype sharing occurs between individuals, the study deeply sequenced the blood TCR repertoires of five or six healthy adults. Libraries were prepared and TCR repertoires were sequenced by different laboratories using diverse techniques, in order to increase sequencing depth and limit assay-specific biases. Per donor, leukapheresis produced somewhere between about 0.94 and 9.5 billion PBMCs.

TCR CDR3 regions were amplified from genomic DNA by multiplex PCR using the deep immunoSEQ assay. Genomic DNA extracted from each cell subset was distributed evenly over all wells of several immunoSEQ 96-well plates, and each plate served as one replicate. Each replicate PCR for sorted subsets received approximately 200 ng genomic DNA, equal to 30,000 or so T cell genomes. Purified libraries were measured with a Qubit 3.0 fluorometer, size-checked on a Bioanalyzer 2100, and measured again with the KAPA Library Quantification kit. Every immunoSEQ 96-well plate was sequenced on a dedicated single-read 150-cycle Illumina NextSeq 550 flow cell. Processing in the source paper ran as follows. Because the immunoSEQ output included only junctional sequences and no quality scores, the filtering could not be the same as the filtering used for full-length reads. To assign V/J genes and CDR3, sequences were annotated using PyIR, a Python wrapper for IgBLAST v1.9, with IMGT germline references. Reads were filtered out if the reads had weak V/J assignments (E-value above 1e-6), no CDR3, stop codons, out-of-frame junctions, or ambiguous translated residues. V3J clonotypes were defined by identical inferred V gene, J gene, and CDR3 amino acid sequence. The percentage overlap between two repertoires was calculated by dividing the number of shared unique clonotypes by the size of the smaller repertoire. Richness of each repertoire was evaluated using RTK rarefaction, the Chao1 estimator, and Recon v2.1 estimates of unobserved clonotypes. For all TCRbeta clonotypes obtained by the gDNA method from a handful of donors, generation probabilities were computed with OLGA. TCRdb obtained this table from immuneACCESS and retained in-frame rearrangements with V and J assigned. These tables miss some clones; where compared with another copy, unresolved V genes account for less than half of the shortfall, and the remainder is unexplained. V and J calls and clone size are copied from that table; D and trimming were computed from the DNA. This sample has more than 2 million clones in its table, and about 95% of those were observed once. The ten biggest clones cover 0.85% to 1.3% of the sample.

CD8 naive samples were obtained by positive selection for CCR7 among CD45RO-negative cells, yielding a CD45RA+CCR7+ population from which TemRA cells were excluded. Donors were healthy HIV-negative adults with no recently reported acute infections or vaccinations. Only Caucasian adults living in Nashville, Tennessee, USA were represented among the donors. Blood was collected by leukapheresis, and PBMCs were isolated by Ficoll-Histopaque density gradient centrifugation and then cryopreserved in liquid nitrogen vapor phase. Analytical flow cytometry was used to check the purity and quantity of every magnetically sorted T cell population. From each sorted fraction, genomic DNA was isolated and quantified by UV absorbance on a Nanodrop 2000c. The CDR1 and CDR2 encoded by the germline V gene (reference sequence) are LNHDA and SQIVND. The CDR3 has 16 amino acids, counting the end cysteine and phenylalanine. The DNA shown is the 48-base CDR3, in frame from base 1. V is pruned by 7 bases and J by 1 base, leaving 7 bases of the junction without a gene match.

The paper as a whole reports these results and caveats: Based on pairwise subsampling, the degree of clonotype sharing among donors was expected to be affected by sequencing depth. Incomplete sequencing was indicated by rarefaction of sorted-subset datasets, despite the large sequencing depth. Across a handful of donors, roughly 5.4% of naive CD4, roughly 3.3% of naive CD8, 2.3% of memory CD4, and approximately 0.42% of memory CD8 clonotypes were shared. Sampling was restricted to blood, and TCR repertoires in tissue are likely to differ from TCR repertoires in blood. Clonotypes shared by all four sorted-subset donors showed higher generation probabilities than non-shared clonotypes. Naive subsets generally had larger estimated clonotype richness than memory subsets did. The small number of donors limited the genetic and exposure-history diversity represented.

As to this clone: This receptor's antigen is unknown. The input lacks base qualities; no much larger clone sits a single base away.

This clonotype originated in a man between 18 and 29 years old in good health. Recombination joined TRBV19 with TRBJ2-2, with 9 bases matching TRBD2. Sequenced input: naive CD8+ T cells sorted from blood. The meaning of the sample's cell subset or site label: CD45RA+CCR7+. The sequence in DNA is TGTGCCAGTAACACTATAGCGGGGGTGAACACCGGGGAGCTGTTTTTT. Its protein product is CASNTIAGVNTGELFF.